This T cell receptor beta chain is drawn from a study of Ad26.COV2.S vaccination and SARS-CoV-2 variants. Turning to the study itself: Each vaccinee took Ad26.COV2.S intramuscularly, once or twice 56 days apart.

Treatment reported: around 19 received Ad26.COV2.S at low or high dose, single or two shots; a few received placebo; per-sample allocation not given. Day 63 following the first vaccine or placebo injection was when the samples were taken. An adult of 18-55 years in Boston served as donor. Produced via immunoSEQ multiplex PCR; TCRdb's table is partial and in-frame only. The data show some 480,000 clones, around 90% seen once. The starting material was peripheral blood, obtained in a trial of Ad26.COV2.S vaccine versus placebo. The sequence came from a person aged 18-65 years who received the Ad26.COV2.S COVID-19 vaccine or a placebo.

The CDR3 DNA sequence: TGCGCCAGCAGCGCGAGCACAGATACGCAGTATTTT. This encodes CASSASTDTQYF. J is TRBJ2-3 and V is TRBV5-1; D gene ambiguous. Deletions cut 4 bases from V and 0 bases from J, with 3 bases between. CDR1 is SGHRS and CDR2 is YFSETQ in the germline V gene. This CDR3 region has 12 residues.